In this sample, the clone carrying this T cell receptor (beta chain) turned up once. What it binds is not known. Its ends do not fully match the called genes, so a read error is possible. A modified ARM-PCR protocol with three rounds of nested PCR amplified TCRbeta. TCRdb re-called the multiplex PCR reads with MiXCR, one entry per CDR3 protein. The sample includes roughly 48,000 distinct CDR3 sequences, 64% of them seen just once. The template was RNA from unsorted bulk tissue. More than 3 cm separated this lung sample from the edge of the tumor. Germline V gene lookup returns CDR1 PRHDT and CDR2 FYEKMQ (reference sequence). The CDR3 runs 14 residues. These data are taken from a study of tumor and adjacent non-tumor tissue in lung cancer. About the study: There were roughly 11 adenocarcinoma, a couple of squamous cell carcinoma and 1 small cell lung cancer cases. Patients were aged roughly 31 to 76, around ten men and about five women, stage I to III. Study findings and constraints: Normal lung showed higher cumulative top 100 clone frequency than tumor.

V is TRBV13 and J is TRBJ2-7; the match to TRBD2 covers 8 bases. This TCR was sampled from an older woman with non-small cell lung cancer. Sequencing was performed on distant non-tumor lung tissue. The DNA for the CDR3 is TGTGCCAGCAGCATTCGGGGGGGAGGCTACGAGCATTACTTC. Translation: CASSIRGGGYEHYF.